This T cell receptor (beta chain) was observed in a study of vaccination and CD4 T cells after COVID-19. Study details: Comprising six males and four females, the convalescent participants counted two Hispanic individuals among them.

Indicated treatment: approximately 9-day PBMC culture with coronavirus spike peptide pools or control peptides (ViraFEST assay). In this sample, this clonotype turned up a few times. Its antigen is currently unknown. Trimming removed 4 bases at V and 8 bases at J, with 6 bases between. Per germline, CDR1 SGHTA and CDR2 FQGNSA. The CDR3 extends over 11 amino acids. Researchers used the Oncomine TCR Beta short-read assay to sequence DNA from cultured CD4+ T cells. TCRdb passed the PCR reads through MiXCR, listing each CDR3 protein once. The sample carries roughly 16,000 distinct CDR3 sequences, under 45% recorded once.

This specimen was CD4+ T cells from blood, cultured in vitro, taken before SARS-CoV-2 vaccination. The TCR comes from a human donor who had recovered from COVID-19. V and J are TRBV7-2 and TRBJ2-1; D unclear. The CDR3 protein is CASSWRYEQFF. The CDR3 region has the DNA TGTGCCAGCAGCTGGAGATATGAGCAGTTCTTC. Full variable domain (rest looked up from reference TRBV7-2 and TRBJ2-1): GAGVSQSPSNKVTEKGKDVELRCDPISGHTALYWYRQSLGQGLEFLIYFQGNSAPDKSGLPSDRFSAERTGGSVSTLTIQRTQQEDSAVYLCASSWRYEQFFGPGTRLTVL.